This is a list of T cell receptor beta chains from one sample in a study of T cell responses to AZD1222 COVID-19 vaccine. The table came from immunoSEQ multiplex PCR; TCRdb's copy has only in-frame clones and leaves some out. The sample records over 150,000 clones, about nine tenths being singletons. This sample comprised peripheral blood, obtained on day 0 of AZD1222 vaccination. Receptors originate from an adult in good health. CDR3s include the opening cysteine and the closing phenylalanine or tryptophan. The D gene is left open where the match is weak. A row's size may be missing; if present it is once, few, many or a size class.

J gene	V gene	D gene	clone size	CDR3 protein	CDR3 DNA
TRBJ1-6	TRBV25-1	.	.	CASSTRGNSPLHF	TGTGCCAGCAGTACAAGGGGAAATTCACCCCTCCACTTT
TRBJ2-1	TRBV9	.	once	CASSVASGQYNEQFF	TGTGCCAGCAGCGTAGCAAGCGGGCAGTACAATGAGCAGTTCTTC
TRBJ1-2	TRBV16	TRBD1	few	CASSQYRGTNSDGYTF	TGTGCCAGCAGCCAATACAGGGGGACAAACTCCGATGGCTACACCTTC
TRBJ1-3	TRBV7-3	TRBD1	.	CASSSGDREGLTIYF	TGTGCCAGCAGCTCAGGGGACAGGGAGGGTCTCACCATATATTTT
TRBJ2-5	TRBV5-1	TRBD1	.	CASSVGKTGGQETQYF	TGCGCCAGCAGCGTCGGAAAGACAGGGGGCCAAGAGACCCAGTACTTC
TRBJ2-7	TRBV7-2	.	.	CASSRGLEQYF	TGTGCCAGCAGCCGCGGTCTCGAGCAGTACTTC
TRBJ1-1	TRBV28	.	.	CASRSDRRGTEAFF	TGTGCCAGCAGATCTGACAGGCGGGGCACTGAAGCTTTCTTT
TRBJ1-1	TRBV5-1	.	.	CASSISRNTEAFF	TGCGCCAGCAGCATCTCCAGAAACACTGAAGCTTTCTTT
TRBJ2-3	TRBV6-4	.	.	CASSREATDTQYF	TGTGCCAGCAGTAGGGAAGCCACAGATACGCAGTATTTT
TRBJ2-5	TRBV27	TRBD2	.	CASRTHVAGQETQYF	TGTGCCAGCAGAACTCACGTAGCGGGGCAAGAGACCCAGTACTTC
TRBJ1-5	TRBV7-9	.	.	CASSPLGGNQPQHF	TGTGCCAGCAGCCCTTTGGGGGGCAATCAGCCCCAGCATTTT
TRBJ2-3	TRBV5-1	TRBD2	.	CASSFWTSGSTDTQYF	TGCGCCAGCAGCTTCTGGACTAGCGGGAGCACAGATACGCAGTATTTT
TRBJ1-2	TRBV5-1	TRBD1	.	CASSIQGARYGYTF	TGCGCCAGCAGCATACAGGGGGCTCGGTATGGCTACACCTTC
TRBJ1-1	TRBV5-8	.	.	CASSFDRFNTEAFF	TGTGCCAGCAGCTTTGACAGATTCAACACTGAAGCTTTCTTT
TRBJ1-5	TRBV28	.	.	CASSRSRVWGNQPQHF	TGTGCCAGCAGTAGGTCTCGGGTTTGGGGCAATCAGCCCCAGCATTTT
TRBJ1-1	TRBV19	.	.	CASSAPGPPPKAFF	TGTGCCAGTAGTGCCCCGGGACCACCACCGAAAGCTTTCTTT
TRBJ1-2	TRBV18	.	.	CASSPPESNYGYTF	TGTGCCAGCTCACCACCCGAAAGTAACTATGGCTACACCTTC
TRBJ2-7	TRBV3-1/TRBV3-2	.	.	CASSRETYEQYF	TGTGCCAGCAGCCGCGAGACCTACGAGCAGTACTTC
TRBJ1-4	TRBV30	TRBD1	.	CAWSLTGANEKLFF	TGTGCCTGGAGTCTGACAGGGGCCAATGAAAAACTGTTTTTT
TRBJ1-2	TRBV5-1	TRBD1	.	CASSYTTGGALQRNGYTF	TGCGCCAGCAGCTATACAACAGGGGGCGCTTTACAGCGCAATGGCTACACCTTC
TRBJ1-1	TRBV18	TRBD1	.	CASSGQGVTEAFF	TGTGCCAGCTCGGGACAGGGGGTCACTGAAGCTTTCTTT
TRBJ1-2	TRBV19	.	.	CASTPDVLFGYTF	TGTGCCAGTACCCCGGACGTACTCTTTGGCTACACCTTC
TRBJ1-2	TRBV5-6	TRBD1	.	CASSTGTGIIGYTF	TGTGCCAGCAGCACTGGGACAGGGATCATTGGCTACACCTTC
TRBJ1-1	TRBV18	TRBD1	once	CASSPRATGVNTEAFF	TGTGCCAGCTCACCCAGAGCTACAGGGGTGAACACTGAAGCTTTCTTT
TRBJ1-2	TRBV30	.	.	CAWSSGSFYGYTF	TGTGCCTGGAGTAGTGGGTCCTTCTATGGCTACACCTTC
TRBJ1-1	TRBV2	TRBD1	.	CASSPGGRGRDTEAFF	TGTGCCAGCAGTCCGGGGGGCAGGGGGAGGGACACTGAAGCTTTCTTT
TRBJ1-2	TRBV9	.	.	CASSLRSSYGYTF	TGTGCCAGCAGCCTGCGGAGTAGCTATGGCTACACCTTC
TRBJ1-3	TRBV5-6	TRBD1	.	CASSRRDSGNTIYF	TGTGCCAGCAGCCGTCGGGACAGCGGAAACACCATATATTTT
TRBJ1-6	TRBV3-1/TRBV3-2	.	.	CASSPRTSSYNSPLHF	TGTGCCAGCAGCCCCCGGACGAGCTCCTATAATTCACCCCTCCACTTT
TRBJ2-7	TRBV7-9	.	.	CASSWGSGNYEQYF	TGTGCCAGCAGCTGGGGGTCAGGGAACTACGAGCAGTACTTC
TRBJ2-2	TRBV10-3	.	.	CAISESPHRANTGELFF	TGTGCCATCAGTGAGTCCCCACACAGGGCGAACACCGGGGAGCTGTTTTTT
TRBJ2-1	TRBV11-2	TRBD2	.	CASSHWTSGTYNEQFF	TGTGCCAGCAGCCATTGGACTAGCGGGACCTACAATGAGCAGTTCTTC
TRBJ2-3	TRBV9	TRBD2	.	CASSVDGGDADTQYF	TGTGCCAGCAGCGTAGATGGGGGGGACGCAGATACGCAGTATTTT
TRBJ1-6	TRBV5-1	TRBD1	once	CASSLEQGGNSPLHF	TGCGCCAGCAGCTTGGAACAGGGGGGGAATTCACCCCTCCACTTT
TRBJ2-1	TRBV5-1	.	once	CASSSGTPREQFF	TGCGCCAGCAGCAGTGGGACGCCCCGGGAGCAGTTCTTC
TRBJ1-3	TRBV7-2	TRBD1	.	CASSVNPGGAGNTIYF	TGTGCCAGCAGCGTAAATCCAGGGGGCGCTGGAAACACCATATATTTT
TRBJ2-7	TRBV5-6	TRBD1	.	CASSDRGKYEQYF	TGTGCCAGCAGCGACAGGGGGAAATACGAGCAGTACTTC
TRBJ1-1	TRBV13	.	.	CASSTLKDRRRMLTEAFF	TGTGCCAGCAGCACTTTAAAAGACAGGAGGAGGATGTTAACTGAAGCTTTCTTT
TRBJ1-5	TRBV6-1	TRBD1	.	CASSEGRGQVARGNQPQHF	TGTGCCAGCAGTGAAGGGAGGGGACAGGTAGCGCGTGGCAATCAGCCCCAGCATTTT
TRBJ1-2	TRBV27	.	.	CASSFYPDRNYGYTF	TGTGCCAGCAGTTTCTATCCTGACAGGAACTATGGCTACACCTTC
TRBJ1-1	TRBV14	.	.	CASSQDVGNAFF	TGTGCCAGCAGCCAAGATGTGGGGAATGCTTTCTTT
TRBJ2-5	TRBV9	TRBD2	few	CASSVAASGWETQYF	TGTGCCAGCAGCGTAGCAGCTAGCGGTTGGGAGACCCAGTACTTC
TRBJ1-2	TRBV28	TRBD1	.	CASSPGQDNYGYTF	TGTGCCAGCAGTCCGGGACAGGACAACTATGGCTACACCTTC
TRBJ1-2	TRBV6-5	.	.	CASSYSRGGYTF	TGTGCCAGCAGTTACTCGAGGGGCGGGTACACCTTC
TRBJ2-5	TRBV7-3	TRBD1	.	CASSSLPGTGETQYF	TGTGCCAGCAGCTCTCTTCCCGGGACAGGAGAGACCCAGTACTTC
TRBJ1-6	TRBV27	.	once	CASSLGRVNSPLHF	TGTGCCAGCAGTCTGGGCAGGGTTAATTCACCCCTCCACTTT
TRBJ1-1	TRBV4-3	.	.	CASSQLFGGIGTEAFF	TGCGCCAGCAGCCAACTCTTCGGGGGCATCGGGACTGAAGCTTTCTTT
TRBJ1-1	TRBV28	TRBD1	.	CASRRDSSNTEAFF	TGTGCCAGCAGGCGGGACAGTTCGAACACTGAAGCTTTCTTT
TRBJ1-5	TRBV7-2	.	.	CASSLGRNNQPQHF	TGTGCCAGCAGCTTAGGCAGGAACAATCAGCCCCAGCATTTT
TRBJ2-1	TRBV5-6	.	.	CASSRDLYNEQFF	TGTGCCAGCAGCCGGGACCTATACAATGAGCAGTTCTTC
TRBJ2-5	TRBV19	.	.	CASSIDRGGQETQYF	TGTGCCAGTAGTATAGACAGGGGGGGCCAAGAGACCCAGTACTTC
TRBJ1-1	TRBV5-1	.	.	CASSLFGENTEAFF	TGCGCCAGCAGCTTGTTCGGGGAGAACACTGAAGCTTTCTTT
TRBJ2-3	TRBV10-3	.	few	CAISEFGDGTDTQYF	TGTGCCATCAGTGAGTTCGGGGACGGCACAGATACGCAGTATTTT
TRBJ2-7	TRBV5-1	TRBD1	few	CASRVGTGPTYEQYF	TGCGCCAGCAGAGTCGGGACAGGGCCTACCTACGAGCAGTACTTC
TRBJ2-1	TRBV6-4	TRBD2	.	CASSLTSGGADEQFF	TGTGCCAGCAGTCTGACTAGCGGGGGGGCCGATGAGCAGTTCTTC
TRBJ1-2	TRBV12-3/TRBV12-4	.	.	CASSLALGDGYTF	TGTGCCAGCAGTTTAGCGCTGGGAGATGGCTACACCTTC
TRBJ2-7	TRBV5-1	.	.	CASSLGGTMYDEQYF	TGCGCCAGCAGCTTGGGGGGTACCATGTACGACGAGCAGTACTTC
TRBJ1-6	TRBV30	.	.	CAWSVRPVSSYNSPLHF	TGTGCCTGGAGTGTACGGCCGGTATCCTCCTATAATTCACCCCTCCACTTT